This T cell receptor (beta chain) comes out of a study of identical twins. The study's findings and limits: Alpha sequences that were out-of-frame and twin-shared showed an excess of low generation probability. Whereas memory repertoires showed no such difference, abundant cord blood beta clonotypes carried fewer insertions.

cDNA carried unique molecular identifiers, and a universal primer site was added by template switching. TCRdb re-called the 5' RACE reads with MiXCR, one entry per CDR3 protein. The sample has about 890,000 distinct CDR3 sequences, 9% to 15% seen once; the top ten hold 1.5% to 2%. With regard to this clonotype: Its antigen is undetermined.

These data are also associated with another study on yellow fever vaccine responses in identical twins.

This clonotype was obtained from a woman in her late teens or twenties in good health. Sequencing was done on a sample of PBMCs.

The CDR3 loop is CASSLRQGIKFEQFF. The CDR3 DNA reads TGTGCCAGCAGTTTGAGACAGGGGATAAAATTTGAGCAGTTCTTC. The chain is built from TRBV28 and TRBJ2-1; the match to TRBD1 covers 8 bases. Germline V CDR1 and CDR2: MDHEN, SYDVKM. CDR3 length: 15 residues. The V and J ends lost 3 bases and 9 bases, in that order; junction bases with no gene match: 10.